The 15 T cell receptor beta chains reported below all come from one sample, sequenced in a study of neurological immune-mediated disorders. Time point of the sample: technical triplicate 2. Via MiXCR, TCRdb re-called the 5' RACE reads, giving one row per CDR3 protein. The table includes about 59,000 distinct CDR3 sequences, under 30% detected once. The sample consisted of PBMCs. All receptors come from a man in his sixties with HTLV-1-associated myelopathy (HAM/TSP).

Many counts were recorded for this clonotype. The chain combines TRBV12-3 or TRBV12-4 with TRBJ2-1, with 8 bases matching TRBD2. The J segment lost 8 bases and the V segment lost 8 bases, leaving 8 bases of the junction unmatched. The CDR3 spans 13 residues. DNA for the CDR3: TGTGCCAGCCAGGAGCGGGAGATATATGAGCAGTTCTTC. The encoded protein is CASQEREIYEQFF.

The chain couples TRBV20-1 to TRBJ2-5; D is possibly TRBD2 (5 bases). CDR1 is DFQATT, CDR2 SNEGSKA, per germline (reference sequence). CDR3 size: 14 residues. V was pared by 5 bases and J by 5 bases, with 18 bases between. Here the CDR3 DNA reads TGCAGTGCTGGCCCAACAGTGCGGAGGGAGACCCAGTACTTC. Translating gives CSAGPTVRRETQYF.

The gene calls are TRBV10-1 and TRBJ2-5; tentatively, D is TRBD2 (6 bases). CDR3 size: 13 residues. V was trimmed by 6 bases and J by 4 bases, leaving 12 bases between them. The germline gives CDR1 WNHNN, CDR2 SYGVQD (reference sequence). CDR3 residues: CASRRAAGETQYF. The CDR3 DNA follows: TGCGCCAGCAGAAGGGCAGCGGGAGAGACCCAGTACTTC.

This clonotype was seen ten or more times. This chain uses TRBV24-1 with TRBJ2-1, with 9 bases identical to TRBD2. The CDR3 totals 14 residues. Germline V CDR1 and CDR2: KGHDR, SFDVKD. Trimming cost V 10 bases and J 8 bases; bases outside gene matches: 11. The CDR3 DNA is TGTGCCACGGGGCGCGGGAGGGCCCAGGATGAGCAGTTCTTC. It is translated as CATGRGRAQDEQFF.

V usage is TRBV20-1 and J usage is TRBJ2-2; 9 bases are a match to TRBD2. V dropped 5 bases and J dropped 4; count of bases not matched to a gene: 11. Germline V lookup: CDR1 DFQATT, CDR2 SNEGSKA (reference sequence). The CDR3 is made up of 16 amino acids. CDR3 DNA: TGCAGTGCTCACTCGACATTAGCGGGGGTCACCGGGGAGCTGTTTTTT. This translates into CSAHSTLAGVTGELFF.

This clonotype was found many times. The chain employs TRBV28 and TRBJ2-1; 8 bases agree with TRBD1. Per germline, CDR1 MDHEN and CDR2 SYDVKM. The J segment lost 2 bases and the V segment lost 5 bases, leaving 5 bases of the junction unmatched. The length of the CDR3 is 15 residues. CDR3 in amino acids: CASSDRGPTYNEQFF. CDR3 in DNA: TGTGCCAGCAGTGACAGGGGCCCTACCTACAATGAGCAGTTCTTC.

The chain employs TRBV5-1 and TRBJ2-4; tentatively, D is TRBD1 (6 bases). The germline V gene encodes CDR1 SGHRS and CDR2 YFSETQ. The length of the CDR3 is 16 residues. Trimming left V 1 base short and J 0 bases short, with 11 bases between. The CDR3 reads CASSLFGGEAKNIQYF. Here the CDR3 DNA reads TGCGCCAGCAGCTTGTTTGGGGGCGAAGCCAAAAACATTCAGTACTTC.

This clonotype was recorded a few times. The gene calls are TRBV29-1 and TRBJ1-5; TRBD1 aligns across 7 bases. Germline CDR1 and CDR2: SQVTM and ANQGSEA. The ends lost 4 bases at V and 6 bases at J; junction bases unmatched: 3. This CDR3 is 12 amino acids long. The DNA for the CDR3 is TGCAGCGTTGGACAGGGCACTCAGCCCCAGCATTTT. The encoded protein is CSVGQGTQPQHF.

This clonotype was recorded many times. This chain joins TRBV7-9 and TRBJ2-6; D gene uncertain. Trimming pared 3 bases from V and 1 base from J, leaving 7 bases between. Germline V gene sequence: CDR1 SEHNR, CDR2 FQNEAQ (reference sequence). The CDR3 has 15 residues. DNA of the CDR3: TGTGCCAGCAGCTTTGGGAATTCTGGGGCCAACGTCCTGACTTTC. Its translation: CASSFGNSGANVLTF.

This clonotype came up many times. The chain has TRBV14 and TRBJ2-1; D is perhaps TRBD2 (6 bases). The CDR3 consists of 13 residues. Trimming pared 1 base from V and 9 bases from J, leaving 10 bases between. Germline CDR1 is SGHDN and CDR2 is FVKESK. The CDR3 coding sequence is TGTGCCAGCAGCCAAGCGGGGGTAGGTGAGCAGTTCTTC. It is translated as CASSQAGVGEQFF.

This clonotype has at least ten counts. The chain combines TRBV12-3 or TRBV12-4 with TRBJ2-7; 8 bases match TRBD1. The trim removed 5 bases at V and 2 bases at J, leaving 5 bases unmatched. The CDR3 is 14 amino acids. CDR3 bases: TGTGCCAGCAGTCCGACACAGGGGGCCTACGAGCAGTACTTC. As protein: CASSPTQGAYEQYF.

On this clonotype: At one end, the junction sequence differs from germline, possibly due to a read error. DNA of the CDR3: TGTGCCAGCATTTACTCGGGGCCTAGCAATCAGCCCCAGCATTTT. Amino acids: CASIYSGPSNQPQHF. The rearrangement joins TRBV6-5 to TRBJ1-5; a possible D gene is TRBD1 (5 bases). Germline CDR1 reads MNHEY; CDR2 reads SVGAGI. There are 15 residues in the CDR3.

This clonotype was detected ten times or more. The chain uses TRBV15 and TRBJ2-3; 8 nucleotides agree with TRBD2. CDR3 size: 14 residues. V shed 7 bases, J shed 1 base, and the junction held 4 bases outside the gene matches. Germline values: CDR1 LNHNV, CDR2 YYDKDF (reference sequence). DNA of the CDR3: TGTGCCACCAAAGCGGGAGCAGGCACAGATACGCAGTATTTT. Protein: CATKAGAGTDTQYF.

The table lists this clonotype with a count of one. A read error may produce the germline difference seen at one junction end. The chain has TRBV3-1 and TRBJ2-1; TRBD2 aligns across 7 bases. The length of the CDR3 is 15 residues. Germline V gene sequence: CDR1 LGHDT, CDR2 YNNKEL (reference sequence). CDR3 DNA sequence: TGTGCCAGCAGACAAGGGGAGGGAATCCACAATGAGCAGTTCTTC. Amino acid sequence: CASRQGEGIHNEQFF.

The V and J genes are TRBV6-5 and TRBJ2-1; TRBD1 matches 9 bases. The CDR3 length is 15 residues. Losses at the gene ends were 6 bases for V and 8 bases for J; bases not matched to a gene: 11. Germline assignment: CDR1 MNHEY and CDR2 SVGAGI. CDR3 coding DNA: TGTGCCAGCAGCCACACGGGACAGGGAAAGTATGAGCAGTTCTTC. This sequence encodes CASSHTGQGKYEQFF.